The 24 T cell receptor beta chains reported below all come from one sample, sequenced in a study of T cell repertoires in cytomegalovirus infection. Which antigens these TCRs recognize remains unknown. TCRdb re-analysed the reads in MiXCR, keeping a single row per CDR3 protein. The repertoire holds 800,000 to 950,000 distinct CDR3 sequences, with around a third as singletons. This material consisted of cultured CD8+ T cells from PBMCs, taken from culture after CMV antigen stimulation. These receptors were taken from a human donor in good health (CMV status not recorded). Some clones in this sample may be carry-over from other donors' samples.

This clonotype has only a few counts. The chain uses TRBV19 and TRBJ1-2; no reliable D call. V was clipped by 8 bases and J by 3 bases, with 4 bases between them. This CDR3 has 10 residues. Germline loops: CDR1 LNHDA, CDR2 SQIVND (reference sequence). For the CDR3, the DNA is TGTGCCAGTGCGGACTATGGCTACACCTTC. This sequence encodes CASADYGYTF.

Concerning this clonotype itself: The conserved phenylalanine or tryptophan normally closing the CDR3 is absent here, so this likely arose from a read error. The V and J genes are TRBV14 and TRBJ2-1; the D call may be TRBD1 or TRBD2 (5 bases each). Germline lookup yields CDR1 SGHDN and CDR2 FVKESK. V was trimmed by 3 bases and J by 4 bases, leaving 19 bases between them. The CDR3 totals 17 residues. The CDR3 region is CASSHPLRDGPYNEQFI. The CDR3 DNA sequence: TGTGCCAGCAGCCACCCCCTACGGGACGGACCTTACAATGAGCAGTTCATC.

V and J are TRBV9 and TRBJ1-2, with 7 bases matching TRBD1. V shed 2 bases and J 8 bases; nucleotides not matched to a gene: 3. The CDR3 spans 12 residues. Per germline, CDR1 SGDLS and CDR2 YYNGEE. The CDR3, as DNA: TGTGCCAGCAGCGTCGGACAGGTCGGCTACACCTTC. Translated: CASSVGQVGYTF. Full variable domain (outside the CDR3, taken from reference TRBV9 and TRBJ1-2): DSGVTQTPKHLITATGQRVTLRCSPRSGDLSVYWYQQSLDQGLQFLIQYYNGEERAKGNILERFSAQQFPDLHSELNLSSLELGDSALYFCASSVGQVGYTFGSGTRLTVV.

The chain joins TRBV27 to TRBJ1-5; D unresolved. The CDR3 has 14 residues. CDR1 and CDR2 from the germline V gene are MNHEY and SMNVEV (reference sequence). The V end lost 8 bases, the J end lost 2 bases, and 13 bases lay between the germline ends. The DNA of the CDR3 is TGTGCCAGCGGGATACCCGGGGGCAATCAGCCCCAGCATTTT. Translated: CASGIPGGNQPQHF.

This chain joins TRBV9 and TRBJ1-1; D unclear. V was pared by 4 bases and J by 6 bases, with 10 bases between. Germline CDR1 SGDLS, CDR2 YYNGEE. This CDR3 has 12 amino acids. This CDR3 is CASSPVSAEAFF. The CDR3 DNA follows: TGTGCCAGCAGCCCCGTGAGCGCTGAAGCTTTCTTT.

The CDR3 DNA follows: TGTGCCAGTGGAGGATACACGGGCACTGAAGCTTTCTTT. Translation gives CASGGYTGTEAFF. The chain employs TRBV19 and TRBJ1-1; D unclear. This CDR3 spans 13 amino acids. Germline V gene data show CDR1 as LNHDA and CDR2 as SQIVND (reference sequence). Trimming left V 8 bases short and J 4 bases short, with 14 bases between. Full variable domain (missing parts from reference TRBV19 and TRBJ1-1): DGGITQSPKYLFRKEGQNVTLSCEQNLNHDAMYWYRQDPGQGLRLIYYSQIVNDFQKGDIAEGYSVSREKKESFPLTVTSAQKNPTAFYLCASGGYTGTEAFFGQGTRLTVV.

This clonotype was seen a few times. CDR3 sequence reads: CASSSPLILGTDTQYF. CDR3 DNA sequence: TGTGCCAGCAGTTCGCCCTTAATTCTCGGCACAGATACGCAGTATTTT. The chain carries TRBV27 and TRBJ2-3; D gene unclear. Germline V gives CDR1 MNHEY, CDR2 SMNVEV (reference sequence). V was pared by 4 bases and J by 1 base, with 15 bases between. CDR3 length: 16 residues.

The chain is built from TRBV5-1 and TRBJ1-1; TRBD1 agrees at 7 bases. Germline V gene data show CDR1 as SGHRS and CDR2 as YFSETQ. V dropped 4 bases and J dropped 5; count of bases not matched to a gene: 8. CDR3 size: 14 residues. The CDR3 DNA sequence: TGCGCCAGCAGCGACGGGACAGAAGGGACTGAAGCTTTCTTT. Translated, it gives CASSDGTEGTEAFF.

V is TRBV24-1 and J is TRBJ2-2; 9 nucleotides align to TRBD2. The CDR3 is 16 residues long. Trimming took 3 bases from V and 4 from J; bases not matched to a gene: 5. Per germline, CDR1 KGHDR and CDR2 SFDVKD. CDR3 nucleotides: TGTGCCACCAGTGATGGGACTAGCTCAAGCACCGGGGAGCTGTTTTTT. This translates into CATSDGTSSSTGELFF.

There are many counts of this clonotype. The genes are TRBV10-3 and TRBJ1-3; D is unresolved. CDR3 length equals 14 residues. V shed 3 bases and J shed 0 bases, with 6 bases lying between them. Germline V gives CDR1 ENHRY, CDR2 SYGVKD. The CDR3 sequence is CAISEGSSGNTIYF. For the CDR3, the DNA is TGTGCCATCAGTGAAGGAAGCTCTGGAAACACCATATATTTT.

This sequence joins TRBV12-3 or TRBV12-4 and TRBJ1-2; TRBD1 aligns across 9 bases. This CDR3 has 16 residues. The V and J ends lost 5 bases and 4 bases, in that order; junction bases with no gene match: 11. The DNA for the CDR3 is TGTGCCAGCAGTACGCACCCTCGGACAGGGGCCTATGGCTACACCTTC. This translates into CASSTHPRTGAYGYTF.

Regarding this clonotype: Sequence at one end of the junction differs from germline and may be a read error. The V gene is TRBV6-5, the J gene TRBJ1-1; D is unclear. This CDR3 has 13 residues. Germline CDR1 MNHEY, CDR2 SVGAGI. The CDR3 here is CVSSHTEVTEAFF. DNA for the CDR3: TGTGTCAGCAGCCACACAGAGGTCACTGAAGCTTTCTTT.

This clonotype was seen repeatedly, ten times or more. The genes are TRBV7-6 and TRBJ2-2, with 7 bases lining up with TRBD1. V lost 5 bases, J lost 1 base, and 4 bases stayed unmatched. The germline V gene encodes CDR1 SGHVS and CDR2 FNYEAQ. This CDR3 has 15 amino acids. The CDR3 region is CASSPRTGNTGELFF. The CDR3 DNA reads TGTGCCAGCAGCCCGAGGACAGGGAACACCGGGGAGCTGTTTTTT.

The genes are TRBV7-8 and TRBJ2-3; 16 bases line up with TRBD2. The CDR3 extends over 21 amino acids. Germline assignment: CDR1 SGHVS and CDR2 FQNEAQ. V shed 0 bases, J shed 4 bases, and the junction held 13 bases outside the gene matches. CDR3 DNA sequence: TGTGCCAGCAGCTTAGCTTCGGCGGGACTAGCGGGGGGGCCTGACTCAGATACGCAGTATTTT. This translates into CASSLASAGLAGGPDSDTQYF.

This clonotype showed up just a few times. The chain carries TRBV11-1 and TRBJ2-1, with D perhaps matching TRBD1 (6 bases). Germline V CDR1 and CDR2: SGHAT, FQDESV (reference sequence). Trimming took 1 base from V and 6 from J, leaving 13 bases between them. The CDR3 loop spans 15 amino acids. CDR3 in amino acids: CASSLETRGFNEQFF. The CDR3 DNA reads as TGTGCCAGCAGCTTAGAGACGAGGGGGTTCAATGAGCAGTTCTTC.

The J gene is TRBJ1-6, the V gene TRBV6-5; D not resolved. Trimming shortened V by 2 bases and J by 9 bases, and 11 bases separated the two germline ends. This CDR3 region has 14 residues. Germline CDR1 and CDR2: MNHEY and SVGAGI. Here the CDR3 DNA reads TGTGCCAGCAGTTACCCCGTGAAGGGTTCACCCCTCCACTTT. Its translation: CASSYPVKGSPLHF.

The table lists this clonotype with a few counts. The chain joins TRBV27 to TRBJ2-1; 8 bases map to TRBD2. Unmatched junction bases numbered 6, after V lost 6 bases and J lost 2 bases. This CDR3 region has 15 residues. CDR1 is MNHEY, CDR2 SMNVEV, per germline (reference sequence). The CDR3 bases are TGTGCCAGCAGAATGGTCGGGGGGGCCTACAATGAGCAGTTCTTC. It yields the protein CASRMVGGAYNEQFF.

The chain couples TRBV10-2 to TRBJ1-6, with 7 bases fitting TRBD1. Per germline, CDR1 WSHSY and CDR2 SAAADI. The CDR3 has 15 residues. Germline trimming cut 6 bases from V and 4 bases from J; bases unmatched to any gene: 6. The CDR3 reads CASRITGEYNSPLHF. DNA of the CDR3: TGCGCCAGCAGGATAACAGGGGAATATAATTCACCCCTCCACTTT.

The chain joins TRBV6-1 to TRBJ2-3; 8 bases map to TRBD2. J gave up 5 bases and V 5 bases, and 12 bases lay outside the gene matches. CDR1 MNHNS and CDR2 SASEGT come from the germline V gene. The CDR3 extends over 16 amino acids. The CDR3: CASSTERRGALDTQYF. CDR3 DNA: TGTGCCAGCAGTACCGAGAGGCGGGGGGCGCTAGATACGCAGTATTTT.

This chain uses TRBV24-1 with TRBJ2-5; maybe TRBD1 (6 bases). The CDR3 spans 16 residues. CDR1 KGHDR and CDR2 SFDVKD come from the germline V gene. The V gene lost 4 bases and the J gene lost 1 base, with 15 bases spanning the gap. The CDR3 here is CATSETGTHFQETQYF. As DNA, the CDR3 is TGTGCCACCAGTGAAACTGGGACACACTTCCAAGAGACCCAGTACTTC.

This clonotype was counted between two and nine times. This chain links TRBV7-6 with TRBJ1-3; D possibly corresponds to TRBD1 (6 bases). The CDR3 sequence is 17 residues long. Trimming removed 0 bases at V and 0 bases at J, with 12 bases between. From germline, CDR1 is SGHVS and CDR2 FNYEAQ. The CDR3 loop reads CASSLAPGQLSGNTIYF. The CDR3 bases are TGTGCCAGCAGCTTAGCGCCGGGACAACTCTCTGGAAACACCATATATTTT.

Ten or more counts support this clonotype. The chain is built from TRBV12-3 or TRBV12-4 and TRBJ2-7; the match to TRBD1 covers 10 bases. V shed 4 bases and J 6 bases; nucleotides not matched to a gene: 0. The CDR3 is 12 residues long. DNA of the CDR3: TGTGCCAGCAGTTGGACAGGGGGCGAGCAGTACTTC. Its protein is CASSWTGGEQYF.

This clonotype was detected a few times. The V gene is TRBV7-6, the J gene TRBJ2-2, with 9 bases identical to TRBD2. The CDR3 is 18 amino acids. Germline CDR1 SGHVS, CDR2 FNYEAQ. V lost 4 bases and J lost 6; bases outside the gene matches: 15. CDR3 DNA sequence: TGTGCCAGCAGCTACTCGACTAGCGGCATTTTGCTTTCCGGGGAGCTGTTTTTT. Amino acids: CASSYSTSGILLSGELFF.

This clonotype was seen many times. The chain employs TRBV11-2 and TRBJ1-2; the D gene is possibly TRBD1 (6 bases). CDR3 length equals 16 residues. Germline V lookup: CDR1 SGHAT, CDR2 FQNNGV. V dropped 5 bases and J dropped 8 bases, with 24 bases sitting between them. DNA for the CDR3: TGTGCCAGCAGCCCCCCTTTCCGACGGACAGATCCGGGCTACACCTTC. It is translated as CASSPPFRRTDPGYTF.